Listed below are T cell receptor beta chains from one sample, sequenced in a study of beta chain features in type 1 diabetes. Repertoires were generated with immunoSEQ multiplex PCR, while TCRdb's copy carries only in-frame clones and drops some. The sample comprises some 250,000 clones, 25% to 30% of which are singletons, and approximately 4% rests with the top ten. What was sequenced was central memory CD4+ T cells from blood. The receptors here all came from a man in his thirties or forties in good health. Each CDR3 is given with its conserved first and last residue. A D gene is named only where the DNA matches it firmly. Clone size appears in some rows only: once, few, many, or a class for an expanded clone.

j_gene: TRBJ2-3; v_gene: TRBV7-2; d_gene: TRBD1; abundance: .; CDR3aa: CASSLAQGAVTDTQYF; CDR3nt: TGTGCCAGCAGCTTAGCACAGGGGGCTGTGACAGATACGCAGTATTTT
j_gene: TRBJ2-7; v_gene: TRBV6-5; d_gene: TRBD1; abundance: .; CDR3aa: CASSYRGQGSYEQYF; CDR3nt: TGTGCCAGCAGTTACCGGGGACAGGGCTCCTACGAGCAGTACTTC
j_gene: TRBJ2-2; v_gene: TRBV30; d_gene: TRBD2; abundance: .; CDR3aa: CAWSVRAGVTGELFF; CDR3nt: TGTGCCTGGAGTGTACGGGCGGGAGTGACCGGGGAGCTGTTTTTT
j_gene: TRBJ1-5; v_gene: TRBV18; d_gene: TRBD1; abundance: once; CDR3aa: CASSPGTGNQPQHF; CDR3nt: TGTGCCAGCTCACCTGGGACAGGGAATCAGCCCCAGCATTTT
j_gene: TRBJ2-7; v_gene: TRBV6-6; d_gene: .; abundance: .; CDR3aa: CASSYGGSYEQYF; CDR3nt: TGTGCCAGCAGTTATGGAGGGTCCTACGAGCAGTACTTC
j_gene: TRBJ2-1; v_gene: TRBV5-1; d_gene: TRBD1; abundance: few; CDR3aa: CASSSTGELGEQFF; CDR3nt: TGCGCCAGCAGCTCGACAGGGGAATTGGGTGAGCAGTTCTTC
j_gene: TRBJ1-4; v_gene: TRBV30; d_gene: TRBD1; abundance: .; CDR3aa: CAWSVGTAGNEKLFF; CDR3nt: TGTGCCTGGAGTGTTGGGACAGCGGGTAATGAAAAACTGTTTTTT
j_gene: TRBJ1-1; v_gene: TRBV30; d_gene: .; abundance: few; CDR3aa: CAWSEADARAFF; CDR3nt: TGTGCCTGGAGTGAGGCAGACGCGAGAGCTTTCTTT
j_gene: TRBJ2-3; v_gene: TRBV10-3; d_gene: TRBD2; abundance: .; CDR3aa: CAIKRGGETDTQYF; CDR3nt: TGTGCCATCAAACGGGGGGGCGAAACAGATACGCAGTATTTT
j_gene: TRBJ2-3; v_gene: TRBV29-1; d_gene: TRBD2; abundance: few; CDR3aa: CSVEGLAGGADTQYF; CDR3nt: TGCAGCGTTGAGGGACTAGCGGGGGGTGCAGATACGCAGTATTTT
j_gene: TRBJ2-5; v_gene: TRBV7-9; d_gene: TRBD2; abundance: .; CDR3aa: CASSSPAGGQETQYF; CDR3nt: TGTGCCAGCAGCTCCCCAGCGGGGGGGCAAGAGACCCAGTACTTC
j_gene: TRBJ2-1; v_gene: TRBV7-2; d_gene: TRBD1; abundance: many; CDR3aa: CASSRQGSYNEQFF; CDR3nt: TGTGCCAGCAGCCGACAGGGCTCCTACAATGAGCAGTTCTTC
j_gene: TRBJ2-1; v_gene: TRBV7-2; d_gene: TRBD2; abundance: few; CDR3aa: CASSPTSYYNEQFF; CDR3nt: TGTGCCAGCAGCCCGACTAGCTATTACAATGAGCAGTTCTTC
j_gene: TRBJ1-2; v_gene: TRBV11-2; d_gene: .; abundance: .; CDR3aa: CASSLDQAGGYTF; CDR3nt: TGTGCCAGCAGCTTAGATCAGGCGGGAGGCTACACCTTC
j_gene: TRBJ1-2; v_gene: TRBV29-1; d_gene: .; abundance: few; CDR3aa: CSEGANYGYTF; CDR3nt: TGCAGCGAAGGGGCCAACTATGGCTACACCTTC
j_gene: TRBJ2-1; v_gene: TRBV9; d_gene: .; abundance: .; CDR3aa: CASSVATGEGQDEQFF; CDR3nt: TGTGCCAGCAGCGTAGCTACGGGGGAGGGACAAGATGAGCAGTTCTTC
j_gene: TRBJ2-1; v_gene: TRBV7-2; d_gene: TRBD2; abundance: many; CDR3aa: CASSPQRGGNGNEQFF; CDR3nt: TGTGCCAGCAGCCCCCAGCGGGGGGGCAATGGCAATGAGCAGTTCTTC
j_gene: TRBJ2-1; v_gene: TRBV4-2; d_gene: TRBD2; abundance: .; CDR3aa: CASSPPSGSYNEQFF; CDR3nt: TGTGCCAGCAGCCCTCCTAGCGGGAGCTACAATGAGCAGTTCTTC
j_gene: TRBJ2-7; v_gene: TRBV25-1; d_gene: .; abundance: .; CDR3aa: CASSGTRQQYF; CDR3nt: TGTGCCAGCAGTGGGACACGTCAACAGTACTTC
j_gene: TRBJ2-5; v_gene: TRBV14; d_gene: TRBD1; abundance: .; CDR3aa: CASSQWTGKQETQYF; CDR3nt: TGTGCCAGCAGCCAATGGACAGGCAAGCAAGAGACCCAGTACTTC
j_gene: TRBJ2-1; v_gene: TRBV2; d_gene: TRBD2; abundance: .; CDR3aa: CASSDSGIYNEQFF; CDR3nt: TGTGCCAGCAGTGATAGCGGGATTTACAATGAGCAGTTCTTC
j_gene: TRBJ2-7; v_gene: TRBV4-1; d_gene: .; abundance: .; CDR3aa: CASSPTRTVYEQYF; CDR3nt: TGCGCCAGCAGCCCCACTCGGACAGTCTACGAGCAGTACTTC
j_gene: TRBJ1-1; v_gene: TRBV5-8; d_gene: TRBD1; abundance: few; CDR3aa: CASSIQGAAEAFF; CDR3nt: TGTGCCAGCAGCATACAGGGGGCGGCTGAAGCTTTCTTT
j_gene: TRBJ2-3; v_gene: TRBV5-1; d_gene: TRBD2; abundance: few; CDR3aa: CASSLGGTSGDTDTQYF; CDR3nt: TGCGCCAGCAGCTTGGGAGGGACTAGCGGGGACACAGATACGCAGTATTTT
j_gene: TRBJ2-3; v_gene: TRBV15; d_gene: .; abundance: .; CDR3aa: CATSRPNEATDTQYF; CDR3nt: TGTGCCACCAGCAGGCCGAATGAGGCCACAGATACGCAGTATTTT
j_gene: TRBJ2-7; v_gene: TRBV30; d_gene: TRBD2; abundance: .; CDR3aa: CAWSSLAGYLYF; CDR3nt: TGTGCCTGGAGTAGCCTAGCGGGATATCTGTACTTC
j_gene: TRBJ2-3; v_gene: TRBV11-2; d_gene: TRBD2; abundance: many; CDR3aa: CASSLSGRVNTQYF; CDR3nt: TGTGCCAGCAGCTTAAGCGGGAGAGTGAATACGCAGTATTTT
j_gene: TRBJ1-4; v_gene: TRBV7-2; d_gene: .; abundance: .; CDR3aa: CASSLPTGRLFF; CDR3nt: TGTGCCAGCAGCTTACCTACTGGCAGACTGTTTTTT
j_gene: TRBJ2-1; v_gene: TRBV5-6; d_gene: .; abundance: .; CDR3aa: CASSLVALGRQFF; CDR3nt: TGTGCCAGCAGCTTGGTGGCTCTGGGAAGGCAGTTCTTC
j_gene: TRBJ2-1; v_gene: TRBV29-1; d_gene: TRBD2; abundance: .; CDR3aa: CSCRREGGSDEQFF; CDR3nt: TGCAGCTGTCGGCGGGAGGGAGGAAGCGATGAGCAGTTCTTC
j_gene: TRBJ2-2; v_gene: TRBV30; d_gene: .; abundance: .; CDR3aa: CAQTRSRGTGELFF; CDR3nt: TGTGCCCAAACTCGATCCCGAGGCACCGGGGAGCTGTTTTTT
j_gene: TRBJ2-7; v_gene: TRBV15; d_gene: .; abundance: .; CDR3aa: CATSRDRYEQYF; CDR3nt: TGTGCCACCAGCAGAGACCGATACGAGCAGTACTTC
j_gene: TRBJ2-7; v_gene: TRBV7-2; d_gene: .; abundance: .; CDR3aa: CASSRDSLAGSYEQYF; CDR3nt: TGTGCCAGCAGCCGGGACTCCTTGGCCGGGTCCTACGAGCAGTACTTC
j_gene: TRBJ2-1; v_gene: TRBV19; d_gene: .; abundance: many; CDR3aa: CASKHNEQFF; CDR3nt: TGTGCCAGTAAACACAATGAGCAGTTCTTC
j_gene: TRBJ2-7; v_gene: TRBV28; d_gene: TRBD1; abundance: .; CDR3aa: CASSLNRDREQYF; CDR3nt: TGTGCCAGCAGTTTAAACCGGGACAGAGAGCAGTACTTC
j_gene: TRBJ2-1; v_gene: TRBV6-5; d_gene: TRBD1; abundance: .; CDR3aa: CASSYATGAYNEQFF; CDR3nt: TGTGCCAGCAGTTACGCGACAGGGGCCTACAATGAGCAGTTCTTC
j_gene: TRBJ2-1; v_gene: TRBV7-9; d_gene: .; abundance: .; CDR3aa: CASSLNAISSYNEQFF; CDR3nt: TGTGCCAGCAGCTTAAACGCAATAAGCTCCTACAATGAGCAGTTCTTC
j_gene: TRBJ2-2; v_gene: TRBV5-4; d_gene: TRBD2; abundance: few; CDR3aa: CASSWGTSGSPGELFF; CDR3nt: TGTGCCAGCAGCTGGGGGACTAGCGGGAGTCCCGGGGAGCTGTTTTTT
j_gene: TRBJ1-5; v_gene: TRBV5-1; d_gene: .; abundance: .; CDR3aa: CASSLAPGNQPQHF; CDR3nt: TGCGCCAGCAGCTTGGCCCCAGGCAATCAGCCCCAGCATTTT
j_gene: TRBJ2-2; v_gene: TRBV5-1; d_gene: .; abundance: once; CDR3aa: CASSWGGPNTGELFF; CDR3nt: TGCGCCAGCAGCTGGGGCGGGCCCAACACCGGGGAGCTGTTTTTT
j_gene: TRBJ1-1; v_gene: TRBV30; d_gene: .; abundance: .; CDR3aa: CAWTPWGNTEAFF; CDR3nt: TGTGCCTGGACCCCGTGGGGAAACACTGAAGCTTTCTTT
j_gene: TRBJ2-5; v_gene: TRBV7-2; d_gene: TRBD1; abundance: .; CDR3aa: CASTRDRKETQYF; CDR3nt: TGTGCCAGCACCCGGGACAGAAAAGAGACCCAGTACTTC
j_gene: TRBJ2-1; v_gene: TRBV4-3; d_gene: TRBD1; abundance: .; CDR3aa: CASSLSQGVNIQPYNEQFF; CDR3nt: TGCGCCAGCAGCTTATCACAGGGGGTCAATATCCAACCCTACAATGAGCAGTTCTTC
j_gene: TRBJ1-2; v_gene: TRBV6-5; d_gene: .; abundance: .; CDR3aa: CASQGRGYGYTF; CDR3nt: TGTGCCAGCCAAGGACGGGGGTATGGCTACACCTTC
j_gene: TRBJ1-6; v_gene: TRBV30; d_gene: TRBD1; abundance: few; CDR3aa: CAWSGHRGVNSPLHF; CDR3nt: TGTGCCTGGAGTGGCCACAGGGGTGTTAATTCACCCCTCCACTTT
j_gene: TRBJ2-1; v_gene: TRBV25-1; d_gene: .; abundance: many; CDR3aa: CASSDGREFYNEQFF; CDR3nt: TGTGCCAGCAGTGATGGGCGGGAATTCTACAATGAGCAGTTCTTC
j_gene: TRBJ2-1; v_gene: TRBV5-6; d_gene: TRBD2; abundance: once; CDR3aa: CASSLKILAGNNEQFF; CDR3nt: TGTGCCAGCAGCTTGAAAATACTAGCGGGTAACAATGAGCAGTTCTTC
j_gene: TRBJ1-4; v_gene: TRBV2; d_gene: .; abundance: few; CDR3aa: CASSDRSANEKLFF; CDR3nt: TGTGCCAGCAGCGACAGGTCAGCTAATGAAAAACTGTTTTTT
j_gene: TRBJ1-4; v_gene: TRBV30; d_gene: .; abundance: few; CDR3aa: CASLMRGGEKLFF; CDR3nt: TGTGCCTCCCTGATGCGGGGGGGAGAAAAACTGTTTTTT
j_gene: TRBJ1-4; v_gene: TRBV25-1; d_gene: TRBD1; abundance: .; CDR3aa: CASSVLRQGIHEKLFF; CDR3nt: TGTGCCAGCAGTGTATTGAGACAGGGGATTCATGAAAAACTGTTTTTT
j_gene: TRBJ2-2; v_gene: TRBV7-2; d_gene: TRBD1; abundance: few; CDR3aa: CASSRRTGGNTGELFF; CDR3nt: TGTGCCAGCAGCCGCAGGACAGGGGGAAACACCGGGGAGCTGTTTTTT
j_gene: TRBJ2-7; v_gene: TRBV7-2; d_gene: .; abundance: .; CDR3aa: CASSQRSSYEQYF; CDR3nt: TGTGCCAGCAGCCAGAGGAGCTCCTACGAGCAGTACTTC
j_gene: TRBJ2-1; v_gene: TRBV7-2; d_gene: TRBD2; abundance: .; CDR3aa: CASSTDRGDEQFF; CDR3nt: TGTGCCAGCAGCACAGATCGGGGGGATGAGCAGTTCTTC
j_gene: TRBJ2-2; v_gene: TRBV5-1; d_gene: .; abundance: once; CDR3aa: CASRAHQGNTGELFF; CDR3nt: TGCGCCAGCAGAGCCCACCAGGGCAACACCGGGGAGCTGTTTTTT
j_gene: TRBJ1-2; v_gene: TRBV29-1; d_gene: .; abundance: .; CDR3aa: CSVEEAGYGYTF; CDR3nt: TGCAGCGTTGAAGAGGCTGGCTATGGCTACACCTTC